These 2 T cell receptor beta chains originate from one sample sequenced in a study of blood T cells in healthy people across ages. Then a second PCR, running about 6 to 12 cycles, was carried out with a sample-barcoded 5' primer and a J-beta primer mix. Using its own MiXCR run on the 5' RACE reads, TCRdb lists one record per CDR3 protein. The profile covers about 640,000 distinct CDR3 sequences, with approximately 30% appearing a single time and more than 15% taken by the ten largest. Source material: blood. The source of these receptors is a woman aged 80 or over in good health.

The rearrangement joins TRBV5-1 to TRBJ1-2, with 7 bases aligning to TRBD1. The ends lost 4 bases at V and 4 bases at J; junction bases unmatched: 10. The CDR3 has 15 amino acids. Per germline, CDR1 SGHRS and CDR2 YFSETQ. Written as DNA, the CDR3 is TGCGCCAGCAGCCGTGCATCCACAGGGGCCTATGGCTACACCTTC. Encoded protein: CASSRASTGAYGYTF.

The chain carries TRBV9 and TRBJ1-1; unclear D gene. Trimming took off 3 bases at V and 0 bases at J, with 9 bases between the two ends. The CDR3 has 14 amino acids. Germline CDR1 SGDLS, CDR2 YYNGEE. The CDR3 sequence is CASSEDRVNTEAFF. The DNA of the CDR3 is TGTGCCAGCAGCGAGGACCGGGTGAACACTGAAGCTTTCTTT. Complete variable domain (other parts from reference TRBV9 and TRBJ1-1): DSGVTQTPKHLITATGQRVTLRCSPRSGDLSVYWYQQSLDQGLQFLIQYYNGEERAKGNILERFSAQQFPDLHSELNLSSLELGDSALYFCASSEDRVNTEAFFGQGTRLTVV.